This TCR beta chain was captured by sequencing in a study of cytomegalovirus exposure and HLA in healthy donors. Regarding the study as a whole: When analyzed later, a missense DCLRE1C variant was found to be linked to TCR beta V- and J-gene trimming.

Comment on this clone: What it recognizes is unknown.

Primers included in the PCR were 60 Vbeta and 13 Jbeta primers. The repertoire was sequenced with immunoSEQ multiplex PCR; TCRdb's copy has only in-frame clones and lacks some. The sample lists 98,000 or so clones, over 65% occurring once. Germline lookup yields CDR1 LNHDA and CDR2 SQIVND (reference sequence). The CDR3 is made up of 14 amino acids. Trimming took off 3 bases at V and 3 bases at J, with 12 bases between the two ends. This sequence was found in a man aged 55-75 years in good health and CMV-seropositive. V gene TRBV19 combines with J gene TRBJ2-7; D gene unclear. The source material was PBMCs. CDR3 sequence (DNA): TGTGCCAGTAGTATTCGGCACAGAGTCTACGAGCAGTACTTC. This translates into CASSIRHRVYEQYF. Full variable domain (missing parts from reference TRBV19 and TRBJ2-7): DGGITQSPKYLFRKEGQNVTLSCEQNLNHDAMYWYRQDPGQGLRLIYYSQIVNDFQKGDIAEGYSVSREKKESFPLTVTSAQKNPTAFYLCASSIRHRVYEQYFGPGTRLTVT.